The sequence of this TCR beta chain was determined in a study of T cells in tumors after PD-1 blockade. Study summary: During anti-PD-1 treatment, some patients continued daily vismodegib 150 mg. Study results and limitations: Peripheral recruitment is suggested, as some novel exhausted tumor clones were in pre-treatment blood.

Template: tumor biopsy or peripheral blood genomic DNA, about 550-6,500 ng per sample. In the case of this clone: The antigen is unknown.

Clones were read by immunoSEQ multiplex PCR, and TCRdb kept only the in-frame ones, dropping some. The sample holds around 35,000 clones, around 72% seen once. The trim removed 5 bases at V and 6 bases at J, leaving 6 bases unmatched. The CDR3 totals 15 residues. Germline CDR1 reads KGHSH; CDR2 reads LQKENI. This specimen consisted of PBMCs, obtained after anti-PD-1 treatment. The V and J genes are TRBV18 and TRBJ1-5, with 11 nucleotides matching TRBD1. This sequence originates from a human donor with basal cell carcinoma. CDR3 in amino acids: CASSTGTGGTQPQHF. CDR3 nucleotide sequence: TGTGCCAGCTCAACGGGGACAGGGGGGACTCAGCCCCAGCATTTT.